The 3 T cell receptor beta chains reported below all come from one sample, sequenced in a study of blood T cell repertoires in COVID-19. Sequencing used immunoSEQ multiplex PCR; TCRdb keeps in-frame clones, though not all of them. The repertoire includes some 220,000 clones, around 81% of them detected once, and around 6.5% sits in the top ten. Sequences were obtained from peripheral blood. The receptors shown here come from a woman aged 60 to 75 with active or convalescent COVID-19.

This clone was detected a few times. V gene TRBV27 combines with J gene TRBJ1-4; D not resolved. CDR3 length: 14 amino acids. Per germline, CDR1 MNHEY and CDR2 SMNVEV (reference sequence). The V gene lost 3 bases and the J gene lost 2 bases, with 7 bases spanning the gap. CDR3 amino acids: CASSFGSTNEKLFF. DNA for the CDR3: TGTGCCAGCAGTTTCGGGAGCACTAATGAAAAACTGTTTTTT. Looking up the rest from reference TRBV27 and TRBJ1-4 gives the full variable domain: EAQVTQNPRYLITVTGKKLTVTCSQNMNHEYMSWYRQDPGLGLRQIYYSMNVEVTDKGDVPEGYKVSRKEKRNFPLILESPSPNQTSLYFCASSFGSTNEKLFFGSGTQLSVL.

V and J are TRBV4-1 and TRBJ1-6; D remains unclear. Looked up from germline, CDR1 is MGHRA and CDR2 is YSYEKL. Trimming left V 1 base short and J 10 bases short, with 8 bases between. The CDR3 extends over 13 amino acids. CDR3 in amino acids: CASSQGGVSPLHF. The CDR3, as DNA: TGCGCCAGCAGCCAAGGGGGAGTCTCACCCCTCCACTTT.

The chain links TRBV11-3 to TRBJ1-1, with 9 positions matching TRBD1. The junction had 1 base not matched to a gene; V was cut back by 5 bases and J by 0 bases. The CDR3 runs to 14 residues. CDR1 SGHNT and CDR2 YENEEA come from the germline V gene. CDR3 loop: CASSGDRVNTEAFF. Written as DNA, the CDR3 is TGTGCCAGCAGCGGGGACAGGGTGAACACTGAAGCTTTCTTT.